The 32 T cell receptor beta chains below all came from one sample that was sequenced in a study of cytomegalovirus exposure and HLA in healthy donors. Primers: 60 Vbeta forward and 13 Jbeta reverse. Measured with immunoSEQ multiplex PCR; TCRdb has only the in-frame clones, and not every one. The table has about 160,000 clones, around four fifths seen once. Material for sequencing was PBMCs. These receptor sequences come from a young man in good health and CMV-seronegative.

The rearrangement links TRBV19 to TRBJ2-7; 10 bases align to TRBD2. This CDR3 is built from 16 residues. Trimming at V came to 5 bases and at J to 4 bases, leaving 11 bases not matched to a gene. The V gene's germline CDR1 is LNHDA and CDR2 SQIVND (reference sequence). In DNA form, the CDR3 reads TGTGCCAGTAGTCCTACGGTGGATAGCGGGAGGTACGAGCAGTACTTC. Translation gives CASSPTVDSGRYEQYF.

CDR3 nucleotide sequence: TGTGCCAGCAGTGATCCGGGACTAGCGGGAGTAATAGGAGAGACCCAGTACTTC. Encoded protein: CASSDPGLAGVIGETQYF. V usage is TRBV9 and J usage is TRBJ2-5; 14 bases align to TRBD2. Unmatched junction bases numbered 13, after V lost 5 bases and J lost 4 bases. The CDR3 loop spans 18 amino acids. Looked up from germline, CDR1 is SGDLS and CDR2 is YYNGEE.

The rearrangement links TRBV4-1 to TRBJ1-5; D might be TRBD1 (5 bases). Trimming left V 5 bases short and J 0 bases short, with 11 bases between. The germline gives CDR1 MGHRA, CDR2 YSYEKL. The CDR3 totals 15 residues. In nucleotides, the CDR3 is TGCGCCAGCAGCTCACAGGTTTCTAGCAATCAGCCCCAGCATTTT. It codes for CASSSQVSSNQPQHF.

This chain connects TRBV5-8 to TRBJ2-3; D perhaps matches TRBD2 (6 bases). Germline-derived CDR1 and CDR2 are SGHTS and YDEGEE. The CDR3 extends over 15 amino acids. V lost 7 bases to trimming and J lost 0 bases, with 15 bases between them. CDR3 in DNA: TGTGCCAGCGTCAACGCGGGGTATAGCACAGATACGCAGTATTTT. Its translation is CASVNAGYSTDTQYF.

This chain links TRBV7-2 with TRBJ2-7, with a weak D call TRBD2 (6 bases). There are 14 residues in the CDR3. Trimming removed 7 bases at V and 2 bases at J, with 15 bases between. The germline V gene encodes CDR1 SGHTA and CDR2 FQGNSA. CDR3 region: CASTSWDSTYEQYF. CDR3 nucleotides: TGTGCCAGCACCTCTTGGGACTCAACCTACGAGCAGTACTTC.

V is TRBV30 and J is TRBJ2-2; 8 bases match TRBD1. The CDR3 length is 15 residues. Germline lookup yields CDR1 GTSNPN and CDR2 SVGIG (reference sequence). The V gene end was trimmed by 3 bases and the J gene end by 5 bases; junction bases not matched to a gene: 8. The CDR3 DNA reads TGTGCCTGGAGGGGGGGAGGACAGGGAACCGGGGAGCTGTTTTTT. Its protein product is CAWRGGGQGTGELFF.

The chain uses TRBV19 and TRBJ2-7; maybe TRBD1 (5 bases). Germline V CDR1 and CDR2: LNHDA, SQIVND (reference sequence). V was shortened by 9 bases and J by 1 base, with 19 bases between the two germline ends. This CDR3 contains 15 residues. CDR3 coding DNA: TGTGCCAGCGGGTTAGGGGTCGGCTATTCCTACGAGCAGTACTTC. Translating gives CASGLGVGYSYEQYF.

The rearrangement joins TRBV7-2 to TRBJ2-7; 10 bases align to TRBD2. The J segment lost 2 bases and the V segment lost 5 bases, leaving 9 bases of the junction unmatched. This CDR3 has 16 residues. CDR1 SGHTA and CDR2 FQGNSA come from the germline V gene. CDR3 protein: CASSLQTSGKAYEQYF. The CDR3 nucleotides read TGTGCCAGCAGCCTTCAAACTAGCGGGAAAGCCTACGAGCAGTACTTC.

The chain carries TRBV6-6 and TRBJ1-2; 7 bases are shared with TRBD1. V shed 6 bases, J shed 4 bases, and the junction held 8 bases outside the gene matches. Per the germline V gene, CDR1 is MNHNY and CDR2 is SVGAGI (reference sequence). The CDR3 contains 14 residues. The CDR3 DNA reads as TGTGCCAGCAGGGTCACCGGGACAGCCTATGGCTACACCTTC. Residues: CASRVTGTAYGYTF.

V usage is TRBV11-2 and J usage is TRBJ1-1, with D tentatively TRBD1 (5 bases). CDR3 size: 15 residues. Germline CDR1 and CDR2: SGHAT and FQNNGV. With 5 bases removed from V and 1 base from J, the gap between germline ends came to 14 bases. For the CDR3, the DNA is TGTGCCAGCAGCGTCACAGGAGGGGAGAACACTGAAGCTTTCTTT. It codes for CASSVTGGENTEAFF.

The chain combines TRBV7-9 with TRBJ1-2; D might be TRBD1 (5 bases). Germline assignment: CDR1 SEHNR and CDR2 FQNEAQ (reference sequence). The CDR3 is 14 amino acids. V was clipped by 1 base and J by 4 bases, with 10 bases between them. The CDR3 nucleotides read TGTGCCAGCAGCTTAGTTCGGGGGGGCTATGGCTACACCTTC. Translated, it gives CASSLVRGGYGYTF.

The chain couples TRBV6-5 to TRBJ2-7, with D perhaps matching TRBD2 (5 bases). CDR1 and CDR2 from the germline V gene are MNHEY and SVGAGI. The CDR3 loop spans 15 amino acids. Between the trimmed V and J ends, which lost 0 bases and 2 bases, there was a span of 11 bases. Written as DNA, the CDR3 is TGTGCCAGCAGTTACTCGATTGGGCGGGCCTACGAGCAGTACTTC. Translation gives CASSYSIGRAYEQYF.

The chain employs TRBV6-6 and TRBJ2-7; 7 bases line up with TRBD1. CDR3 length: 15 residues. V was clipped by 5 bases and J by 2 bases; unmatched bases: 9. CDR1 MNHNY and CDR2 SVGAGI come from the germline V gene (reference sequence). CDR3 DNA sequence: TGTGCCAGCAGTCCAAGGACAGGACTCACCTACGAGCAGTACTTC. Residues: CASSPRTGLTYEQYF.

This clone came up a few times. The chain is built from TRBV6-5 and TRBJ1-1, with D perhaps TRBD1 (5 bases). The V and J ends lost 6 bases and 10 bases respectively, with 18 bases between them. From germline, CDR1 is MNHEY and CDR2 SVGAGI. This CDR3 spans 13 amino acids. The CDR3 bases are TGTGCCAGCAGACCTCAGTTGGGCCAGGGAGCTTTCTTT. Its translation is CASRPQLGQGAFF.

The rearrangement links TRBV5-1 to TRBJ2-3, with 9 bases identical to TRBD2. V shed 0 bases and J 2 bases; nucleotides not matched to a gene: 7. CDR1 is SGHRS and CDR2 is YFSETQ in the germline V gene. This CDR3 comprises 17 residues. The CDR3 nucleotides are TGCGCCAGCAGCTTGGATATAGCGGGAGCAAACACAGATACGCAGTATTTT. This codes for CASSLDIAGANTDTQYF.

The rearrangement joins TRBV9 to TRBJ2-7; a possible D gene is TRBD1 (6 bases). Germline values: CDR1 SGDLS, CDR2 YYNGEE. The CDR3 has 14 amino acids. With 0 bases removed from V and 3 bases from J, the gap between germline ends came to 10 bases. The CDR3 coding sequence is TGTGCCAGCAGCGTAGGGGACACCAACTACGAGCAGTACTTC. As protein: CASSVGDTNYEQYF.

Notes on this clone: Within the sample, other DNA sequences also encode this same CDR3. The chain carries TRBV7-2 and TRBJ1-1, with D possibly being TRBD1 (6 bases). Germline values: CDR1 SGHTA, CDR2 FQGNSA. V shed 6 bases and J shed 2 bases, with 13 bases lying between them. The CDR3 covers 14 residues. The CDR3 reads CASSARQENTEAFF. The CDR3 DNA sequence: TGTGCCAGCAGTGCCAGACAGGAAAACACTGAAGCTTTCTTT.

V usage is TRBV5-4 and J usage is TRBJ1-1, with 8 bases identical to TRBD1. The CDR3 contains 15 residues. Trimming at V came to 4 bases and at J to 4 bases, leaving 9 bases not matched to a gene. Per germline, CDR1 SGHNT and CDR2 YYREEE (reference sequence). CDR3 sequence: CASSGGGQAGTEAFF. The CDR3, as DNA: TGTGCCAGCAGCGGGGGGGGACAGGCTGGCACTGAAGCTTTCTTT.

The rearrangement joins TRBV9 to TRBJ2-3; D gene unclear. V was cut by 3 bases and J by 6 bases, with 8 bases left in between. CDR1 is SGDLS and CDR2 is YYNGEE in the germline V gene. The CDR3 length is 12 residues. This CDR3 is CASSGTEDTQYF. In DNA, the CDR3 is TGTGCCAGCAGCGGCACGGAGGATACGCAGTATTTT.

This clone came up a few times. The gene calls are TRBV5-4 and TRBJ2-7; 12 bases agree with TRBD1. Germline assignment: CDR1 SGHNT and CDR2 YYREEE (reference sequence). The CDR3 length is 15 residues. Germline trimming cut 4 bases from V and 4 bases from J; bases unmatched to any gene: 6. CDR3 sequence (DNA): TGTGCCAGCAGCACACCGGGACAGGGGGCTTACGAGCAGTACTTC. Amino acid sequence: CASSTPGQGAYEQYF.

V usage is TRBV5-5 and J usage is TRBJ2-1, with D hard to call. V was pared by 0 bases and J by 0 bases, with 4 bases between. The CDR3 runs 14 residues. Germline CDR1 SGHKS, CDR2 YYEKEE (reference sequence). As DNA, the CDR3 is TGTGCCAGCAGCTTGGTCGTCTCCTACAATGAGCAGTTCTTC. This translates into CASSLVVSYNEQFF.

The count of this clone is one. This chain connects TRBV28 to TRBJ1-5; a possible D gene is TRBD1 (6 bases). Trimming cost V 6 bases and J 6 bases, with 12 bases left between them. Germline V gene data show CDR1 as MDHEN and CDR2 as SYDVKM. This CDR3 is built from 13 residues. CDR3 nucleotides: TGTGCCAGCAGCCCAGGGGCCGGTCAGCCCCAGCATTTT. This translates into CASSPGAGQPQHF.

The rearrangement joins TRBV6-5 to TRBJ1-4; 8 nucleotides line up with TRBD1. V was clipped by 6 bases and J by 1 base; unmatched bases: 4. There are 15 residues in the CDR3. Germline V gives CDR1 MNHEY, CDR2 SVGAGI. The CDR3 loop is CASRAGGVTNEKLFF. The CDR3 DNA is TGTGCCAGCAGGGCAGGGGGCGTAACTAATGAAAAACTGTTTTTT.

This chain connects TRBV7-2 to TRBJ1-1; 7 bases are shared with TRBD1. The germline V gene has CDR1 SGHTA and CDR2 FQGNSA. V trimming: 5 bases; J trimming: 7 bases; junction bases outside the gene matches: 10. The CDR3 consists of 14 residues. CDR3: CASSAGTARGEAFF. CDR3 nucleotides: TGTGCCAGCAGCGCGGGGACAGCCCGGGGTGAAGCTTTCTTT.

The chain has TRBV11-2 and TRBJ2-6; D gene ambiguous. Trimming took off 4 bases at V and 2 bases at J, with 9 bases between the two ends. The CDR3 is made up of 15 amino acids. Germline lookup yields CDR1 SGHAT and CDR2 FQNNGV. This CDR3 reads CASSSIEAGANVLTF. The CDR3 DNA follows: TGTGCCAGCAGCTCAATTGAGGCTGGGGCCAACGTCCTGACTTTC.

The V gene is TRBV15, the J gene TRBJ2-1; 7 positions match TRBD1. V gave up 1 base and J gave up 8 bases; unmatched junction bases: 8. The CDR3 covers 15 residues. Germline V gene data show CDR1 as LNHNV and CDR2 as YYDKDF (reference sequence). For the CDR3, the DNA is TGTGCCACCAGCAGAGGGGAAACAGGGGTGGATGAGCAGTTCTTC. This codes for CATSRGETGVDEQFF.

The chain carries TRBV28 and TRBJ2-5; 8 bases align to TRBD2. Per germline, CDR1 MDHEN and CDR2 SYDVKM. The CDR3 totals 14 residues. Trimming cost V 8 bases and J 1 base; bases outside gene matches: 6. The CDR3 DNA reads as TGTGCCAGCCTCCGGGCGGGGGGCCAAGAGACCCAGTACTTC. Translating gives CASLRAGGQETQYF.

The sample holds a few counts of this clone. The gene calls are TRBV5-1 and TRBJ2-2, with 10 positions matching TRBD1. This CDR3 is 16 amino acids long. CDR1 SGHRS and CDR2 YFSETQ come from the germline V gene. The ends lost 2 bases at V and 4 bases at J; junction bases unmatched: 5. Here the CDR3 reads CASSLGTGARTGELFF. CDR3 sequence (DNA): TGCGCCAGCAGCTTAGGGACAGGGGCCCGCACCGGGGAGCTGTTTTTT. The full variable domain, its missing parts supplied by reference TRBV5-1 and TRBJ2-2, is KAGVTQTPRYLIKTRGQQVTLSCSPISGHRSVSWYQQTPGQGLQFLFEYFSETQRNKGNFPGRFSGRQFSNSRSEMNVSTLELGDSALYLCASSLGTGARTGELFFGEGSRLTVL.

This clone was seen only a few times. The V and J genes are TRBV4-3 and TRBJ2-7; TRBD2 matches at 7 bases. This CDR3 comprises 15 residues. Germline-derived CDR1 and CDR2 are LGHNA and YSLEER. With 3 bases clipped from V and 2 bases from J, the junction kept 7 bases outside the gene matches. This chain's CDR3 is CASSHPGGRTYEQYF. CDR3 in DNA: TGCGCCAGCAGCCACCCCGGGGGGAGAACCTACGAGCAGTACTTC.

The chain has TRBV5-1 and TRBJ2-1; 8 bases line up with TRBD1. The CDR3 runs to 16 residues. The germline V gene encodes CDR1 SGHRS and CDR2 YFSETQ. The trim removed 0 bases at V and 9 bases at J, leaving 11 bases unmatched. CDR3 region: CASSLGTNQGAGEQFF. CDR3 coding DNA: TGCGCCAGCAGCTTGGGGACTAATCAGGGGGCGGGTGAGCAGTTCTTC.

Note on this clone: Other DNA sequences of this sample code for an identical CDR3. The V gene is TRBV2, the J gene TRBJ2-1, with TRBD2 matching 12 bases. The CDR3 contains 16 residues. V was pared by 6 bases and J by 3 bases, with 6 bases of the junction left unmatched. Germline V gene data show CDR1 as SNHLY and CDR2 as FYNNEI. The CDR3 coding sequence is TGTGCCAGCAGCGGGACACTAGCGGGGGGCTACAATGAGCAGTTCTTC. Amino acids: CASSGTLAGGYNEQFF.

This clone occurred a few times. The chain recombines TRBV5-1 with TRBJ2-3, with TRBD2 matching over 15 bases. V was pared by 4 bases and J by 6 bases, with 9 bases of the junction left unmatched. Germline V gene lookup returns CDR1 SGHRS and CDR2 YFSETQ. This CDR3 is 17 amino acids long. CDR3 nucleotides: TGCGCCAGCAGCATCGGACTAGCGGGGGGGCCATGGGATACGCAGTATTTT. The encoded protein is CASSIGLAGGPWDTQYF.